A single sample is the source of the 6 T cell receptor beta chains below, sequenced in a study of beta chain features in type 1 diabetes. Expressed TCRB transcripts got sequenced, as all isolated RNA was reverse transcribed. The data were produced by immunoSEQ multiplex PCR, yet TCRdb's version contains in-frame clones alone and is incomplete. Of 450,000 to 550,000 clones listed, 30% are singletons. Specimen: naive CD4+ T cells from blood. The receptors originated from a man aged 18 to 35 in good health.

CDR3 sequence reads: CASSPNIGAEDTQYF. As DNA, the CDR3 is TGTGCCAGCTCACCAAATATAGGGGCGGAAGATACGCAGTATTTT. The V gene is TRBV18, the J gene TRBJ2-3; TRBD1 might be the D (5 bases). Looked up from germline, CDR1 is KGHSH and CDR2 is LQKENI. The CDR3 spans 15 residues. The V gene lost 2 bases and the J gene lost 5 bases, with 14 bases spanning the gap.

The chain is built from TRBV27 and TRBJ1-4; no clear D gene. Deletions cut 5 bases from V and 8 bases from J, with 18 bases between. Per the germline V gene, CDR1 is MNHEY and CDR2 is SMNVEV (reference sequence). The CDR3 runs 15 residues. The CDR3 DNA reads TGTGCCAGCAGTCCCCAGGCCATAGTAAGAGAAAAACTGTTTTTT. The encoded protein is CASSPQAIVREKLFF. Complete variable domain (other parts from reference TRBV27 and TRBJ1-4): EAQVTQNPRYLITVTGKKLTVTCSQNMNHEYMSWYRQDPGLGLRQIYYSMNVEVTDKGDVPEGYKVSRKEKRNFPLILESPSPNQTSLYFCASSPQAIVREKLFFGSGTQLSVL.

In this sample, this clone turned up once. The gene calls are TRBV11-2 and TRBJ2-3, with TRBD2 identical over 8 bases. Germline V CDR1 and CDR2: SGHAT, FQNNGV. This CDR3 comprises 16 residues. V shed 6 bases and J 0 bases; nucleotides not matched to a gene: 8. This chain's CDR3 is CASSSGLAGSTDTQYF. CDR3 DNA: TGTGCCAGCAGTTCTGGTCTAGCGGGTAGCACAGATACGCAGTATTTT.

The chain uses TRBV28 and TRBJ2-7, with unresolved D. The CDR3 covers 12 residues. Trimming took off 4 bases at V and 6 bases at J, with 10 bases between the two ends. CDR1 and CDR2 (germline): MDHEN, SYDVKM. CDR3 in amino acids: CASSSRIGEQYF. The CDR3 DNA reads TGTGCCAGCAGTTCGCGAATCGGCGAGCAGTACTTC.

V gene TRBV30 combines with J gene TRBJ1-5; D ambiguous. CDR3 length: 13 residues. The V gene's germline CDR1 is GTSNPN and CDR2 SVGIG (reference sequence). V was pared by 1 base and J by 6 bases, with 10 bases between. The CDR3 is CAWSASTSQPQHF. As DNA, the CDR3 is TGTGCCTGGAGTGCCTCTACCAGTCAGCCCCAGCATTTT.

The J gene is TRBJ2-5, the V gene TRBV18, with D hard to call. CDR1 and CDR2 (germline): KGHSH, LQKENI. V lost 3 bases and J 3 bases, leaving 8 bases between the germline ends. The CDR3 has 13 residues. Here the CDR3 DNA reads TGTGCCAGCTCACCGGTAACAAAAGAGACCCAGTACTTC. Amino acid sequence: CASSPVTKETQYF.